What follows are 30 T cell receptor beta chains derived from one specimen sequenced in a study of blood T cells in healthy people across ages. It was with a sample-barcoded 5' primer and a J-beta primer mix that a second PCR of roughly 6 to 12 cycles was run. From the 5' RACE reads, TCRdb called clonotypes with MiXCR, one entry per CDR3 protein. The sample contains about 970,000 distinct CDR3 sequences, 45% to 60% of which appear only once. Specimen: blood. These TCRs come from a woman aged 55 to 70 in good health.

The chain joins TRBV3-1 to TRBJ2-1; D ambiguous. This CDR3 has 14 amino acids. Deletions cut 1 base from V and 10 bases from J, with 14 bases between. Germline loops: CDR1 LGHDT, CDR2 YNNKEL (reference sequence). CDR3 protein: CASSQVRSAYEQFF. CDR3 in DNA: TGTGCCAGCAGCCAAGTTAGGTCGGCTTACGAGCAGTTCTTC.

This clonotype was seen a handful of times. In DNA, the CDR3 is TGTGCCAGCACTAGGCTTGGGGAGTACTACGAGCAGTACTTC. Protein product: CASTRLGEYYEQYF. The chain couples TRBV28 to TRBJ2-7; the D gene is possibly TRBD2 (5 bases). From germline, CDR1 is MDHEN and CDR2 SYDVKM. The CDR3 extends over 14 amino acids. Trimming shortened V by 7 bases and J by 3 bases, and 16 bases separated the two germline ends.

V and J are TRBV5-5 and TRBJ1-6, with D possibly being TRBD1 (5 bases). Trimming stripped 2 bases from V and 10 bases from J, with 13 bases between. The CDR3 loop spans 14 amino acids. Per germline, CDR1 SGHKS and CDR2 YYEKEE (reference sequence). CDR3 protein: CASSLKGVGSPLHF. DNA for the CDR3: TGTGCCAGCAGCTTAAAAGGGGTTGGCTCACCCCTCCACTTT.

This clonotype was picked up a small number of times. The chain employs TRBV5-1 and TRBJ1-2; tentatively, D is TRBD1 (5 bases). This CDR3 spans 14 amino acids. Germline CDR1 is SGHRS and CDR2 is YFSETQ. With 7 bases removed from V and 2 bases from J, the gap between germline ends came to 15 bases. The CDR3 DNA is TGCGCCAGCCGGGGACTTCTCCTCAACTATGGCTACACCTTC. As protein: CASRGLLLNYGYTF.

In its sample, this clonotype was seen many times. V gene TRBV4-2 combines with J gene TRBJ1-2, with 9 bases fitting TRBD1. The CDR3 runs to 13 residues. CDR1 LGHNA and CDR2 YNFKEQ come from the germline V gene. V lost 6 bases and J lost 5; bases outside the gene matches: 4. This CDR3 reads CASRGQGLYGYTF. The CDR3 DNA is TGTGCCAGCAGAGGACAGGGGCTATATGGCTACACCTTC.

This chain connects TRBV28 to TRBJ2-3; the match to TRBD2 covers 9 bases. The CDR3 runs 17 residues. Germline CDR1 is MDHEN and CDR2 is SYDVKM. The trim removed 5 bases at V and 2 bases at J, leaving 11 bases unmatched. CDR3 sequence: CASSTNLAGRPTDTQYF. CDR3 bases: TGTGCCAGCAGTACAAATCTAGCGGGAAGACCCACAGATACGCAGTATTTT.

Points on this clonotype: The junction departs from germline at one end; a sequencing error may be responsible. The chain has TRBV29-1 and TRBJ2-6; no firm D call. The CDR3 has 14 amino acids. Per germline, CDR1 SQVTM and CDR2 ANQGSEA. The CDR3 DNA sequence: TGCGGCGTTGCCCTTATCTCTGGGGCCAACGTCCTGACTTTC. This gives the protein CGVALISGANVLTF.

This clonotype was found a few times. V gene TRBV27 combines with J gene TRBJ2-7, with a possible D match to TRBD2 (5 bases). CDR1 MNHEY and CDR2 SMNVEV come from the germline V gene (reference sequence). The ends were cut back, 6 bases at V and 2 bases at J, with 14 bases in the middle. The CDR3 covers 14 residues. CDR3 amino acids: CASRGSGLTYEQYF. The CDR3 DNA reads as TGTGCCAGCAGAGGCAGCGGACTTACCTACGAGCAGTACTTC.

CDR3 protein: CASRLRQGVISGANVLTF. As DNA, the CDR3 is TGTGCCAGCAGACTAAGACAGGGGGTAATCTCTGGGGCCAACGTCCTGACTTTC. This chain connects TRBV28 to TRBJ2-6, with TRBD1 matching over 9 bases. Germline CDR1 MDHEN, CDR2 SYDVKM. This CDR3 has 18 residues. The junction had 9 bases not matched to a gene; V was cut back by 6 bases and J by 0 bases. Variable domain in full (rest from reference TRBV28 and TRBJ2-6): DVKVTQSSRYLVKRTGEKVFLECVQDMDHENMFWYRQDPGLGLRLIYFSYDVKMKEKGDIPEGYSVSREKKERFSLILESASTNQTSMYLCASRLRQGVISGANVLTFGAGSRLTVL.

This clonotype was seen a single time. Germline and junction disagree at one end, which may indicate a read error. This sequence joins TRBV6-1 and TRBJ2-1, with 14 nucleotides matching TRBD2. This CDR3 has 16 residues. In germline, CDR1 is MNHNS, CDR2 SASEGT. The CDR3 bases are TGTGCCAGCAGTGGACTAGCGGGAGGGCCCGGGAATGAGCGGTTCTTC. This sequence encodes CASSGLAGGPGNERFF.

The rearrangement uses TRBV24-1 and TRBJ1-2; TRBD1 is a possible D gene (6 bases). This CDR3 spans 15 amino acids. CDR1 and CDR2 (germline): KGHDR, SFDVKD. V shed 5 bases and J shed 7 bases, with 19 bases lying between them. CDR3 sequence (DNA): TGTGCCACCAGTGGAGTCCAGGGGAACTTGGGTGGCTACACCTTC. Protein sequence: CATSGVQGNLGGYTF.

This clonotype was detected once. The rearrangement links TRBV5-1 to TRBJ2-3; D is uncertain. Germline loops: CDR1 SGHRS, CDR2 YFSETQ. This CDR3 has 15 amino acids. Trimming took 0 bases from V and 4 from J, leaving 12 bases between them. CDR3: CASSLAGRKADTQYF. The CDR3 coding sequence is TGCGCCAGCAGCTTGGCGGGCCGAAAGGCAGATACGCAGTATTTT. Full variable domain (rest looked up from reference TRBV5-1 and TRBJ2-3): KAGVTQTPRYLIKTRGQQVTLSCSPISGHRSVSWYQQTPGQGLQFLFEYFSETQRNKGNFPGRFSGRQFSNSRSEMNVSTLELGDSALYLCASSLAGRKADTQYFGPGTRLTVL.

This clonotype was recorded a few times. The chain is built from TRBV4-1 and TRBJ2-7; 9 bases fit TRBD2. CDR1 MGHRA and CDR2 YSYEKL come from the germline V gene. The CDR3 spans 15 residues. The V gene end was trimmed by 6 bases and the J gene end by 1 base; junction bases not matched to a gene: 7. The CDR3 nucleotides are TGCGCCAGCAGTCTCGGACTAGCGCGATCCTACGAGCAGTACTTC. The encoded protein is CASSLGLARSYEQYF.

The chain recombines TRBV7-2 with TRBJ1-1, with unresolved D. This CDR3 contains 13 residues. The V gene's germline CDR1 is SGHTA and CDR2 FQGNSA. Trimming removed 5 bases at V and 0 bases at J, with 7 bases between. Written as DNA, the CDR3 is TGTGCCAGCAGCCGTAAAATGAACACTGAAGCTTTCTTT. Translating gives CASSRKMNTEAFF. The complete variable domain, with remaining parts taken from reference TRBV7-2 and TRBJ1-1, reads GAGVSQSPSNKVTEKGKDVELRCDPISGHTALYWYRQSLGQGLEFLIYFQGNSAPDKSGLPSDRFSAERTGGSVSTLTIQRTQQEDSAVYLCASSRKMNTEAFFGQGTRLTVV.

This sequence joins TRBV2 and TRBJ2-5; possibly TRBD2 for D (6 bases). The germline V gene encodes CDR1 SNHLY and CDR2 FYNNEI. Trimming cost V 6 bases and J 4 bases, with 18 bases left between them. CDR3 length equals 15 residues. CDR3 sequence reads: CASSRTLATPETQYF. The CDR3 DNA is TGTGCCAGCAGCCGCACGCTAGCGACGCCAGAGACCCAGTACTTC.

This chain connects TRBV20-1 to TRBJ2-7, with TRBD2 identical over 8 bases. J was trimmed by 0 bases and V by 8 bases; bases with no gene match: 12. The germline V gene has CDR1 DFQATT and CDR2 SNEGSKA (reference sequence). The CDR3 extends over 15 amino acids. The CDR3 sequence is CSLGGVSGVSYEQYF. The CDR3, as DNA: TGCAGTCTAGGGGGGGTTAGCGGGGTCTCCTACGAGCAGTACTTC.

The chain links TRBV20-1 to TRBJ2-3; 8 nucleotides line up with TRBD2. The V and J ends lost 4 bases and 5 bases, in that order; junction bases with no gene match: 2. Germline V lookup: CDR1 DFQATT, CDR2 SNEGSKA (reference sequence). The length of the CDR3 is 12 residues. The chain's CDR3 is CSAILAGDTQYF. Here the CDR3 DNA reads TGCAGTGCTATTCTAGCGGGAGATACGCAGTATTTT.

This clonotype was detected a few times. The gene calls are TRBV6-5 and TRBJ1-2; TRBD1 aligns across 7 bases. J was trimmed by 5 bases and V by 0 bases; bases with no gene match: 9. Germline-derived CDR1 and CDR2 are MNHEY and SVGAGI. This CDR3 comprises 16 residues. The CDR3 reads CASSYSRDRALYGYTF. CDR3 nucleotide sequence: TGTGCCAGCAGTTACTCACGTGACAGGGCATTATATGGCTACACCTTC.

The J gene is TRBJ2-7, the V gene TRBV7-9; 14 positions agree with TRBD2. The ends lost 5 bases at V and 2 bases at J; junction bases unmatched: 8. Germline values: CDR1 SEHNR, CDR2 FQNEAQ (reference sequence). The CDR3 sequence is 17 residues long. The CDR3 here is CASSPRTSGGKTYEQYF. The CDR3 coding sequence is TGTGCCAGCAGCCCCCGGACTAGCGGGGGGAAGACCTACGAGCAGTACTTC.

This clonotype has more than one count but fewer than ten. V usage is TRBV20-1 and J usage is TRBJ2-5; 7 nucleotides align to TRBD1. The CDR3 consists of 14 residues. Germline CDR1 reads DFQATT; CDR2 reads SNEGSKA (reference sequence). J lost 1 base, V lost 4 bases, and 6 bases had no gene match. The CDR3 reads CSANPGQPQETQYF. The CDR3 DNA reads TGCAGTGCTAACCCGGGACAGCCCCAAGAGACCCAGTACTTC.

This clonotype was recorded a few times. The CDR3 DNA sequence: TGTGCCAGCAGCATAACAGGGGCCACGATCTACAATGAGCAGTTCTTC. Translated, it gives CASSITGATIYNEQFF. V gene TRBV7-2 combines with J gene TRBJ2-1; 7 bases agree with TRBD1. After removal of 5 bases from V and 3 bases from J, the junction contained 10 bases not matched to a gene. The CDR3 length is 16 residues. Germline V gene lookup returns CDR1 SGHTA and CDR2 FQGNSA.

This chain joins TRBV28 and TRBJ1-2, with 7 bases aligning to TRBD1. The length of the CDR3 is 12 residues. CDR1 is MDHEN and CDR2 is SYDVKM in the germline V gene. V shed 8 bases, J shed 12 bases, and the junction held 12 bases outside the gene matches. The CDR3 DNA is TGTGCCAGCTCCTTTGAGGACAGGAGGAACACCTTC. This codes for CASSFEDRRNTF.

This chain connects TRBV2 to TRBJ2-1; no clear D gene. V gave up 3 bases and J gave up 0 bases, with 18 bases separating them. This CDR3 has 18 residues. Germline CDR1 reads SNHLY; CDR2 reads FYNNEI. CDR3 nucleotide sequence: TGTGCCAGCAGTGAGGTCGGGCTCCCCGCCAGCTCCTACAATGAGCAGTTCTTC. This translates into CASSEVGLPASSYNEQFF.

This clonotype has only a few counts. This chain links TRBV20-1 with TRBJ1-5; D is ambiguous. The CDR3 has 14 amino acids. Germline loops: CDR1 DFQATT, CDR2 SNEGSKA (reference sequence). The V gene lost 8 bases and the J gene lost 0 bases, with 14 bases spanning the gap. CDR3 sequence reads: CSTLDVNSNQPQHF. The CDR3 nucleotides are TGCAGTACTCTGGACGTGAATAGCAATCAGCCCCAGCATTTT.

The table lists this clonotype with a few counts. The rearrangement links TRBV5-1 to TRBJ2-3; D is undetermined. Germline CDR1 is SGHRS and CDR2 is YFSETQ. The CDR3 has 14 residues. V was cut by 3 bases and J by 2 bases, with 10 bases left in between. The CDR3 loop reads CASSWNMFTDTQYF. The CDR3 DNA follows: TGCGCCAGCAGCTGGAACATGTTCACAGATACGCAGTATTTT.

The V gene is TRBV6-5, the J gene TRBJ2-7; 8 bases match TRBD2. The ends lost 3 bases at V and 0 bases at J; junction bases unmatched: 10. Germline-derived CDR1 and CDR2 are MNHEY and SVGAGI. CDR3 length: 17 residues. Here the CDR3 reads CASSYQRLAPSSYEQYF. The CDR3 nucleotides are TGTGCCAGCAGTTATCAAAGACTAGCGCCTAGCTCCTACGAGCAGTACTTC.

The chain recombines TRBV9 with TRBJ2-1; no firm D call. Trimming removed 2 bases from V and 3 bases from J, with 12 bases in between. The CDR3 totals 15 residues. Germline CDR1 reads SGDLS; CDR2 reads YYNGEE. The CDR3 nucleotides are TGTGCCAGCAGCGTTGACTCCCTTAACTACAATGAGCAGTTCTTC. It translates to CASSVDSLNYNEQFF.

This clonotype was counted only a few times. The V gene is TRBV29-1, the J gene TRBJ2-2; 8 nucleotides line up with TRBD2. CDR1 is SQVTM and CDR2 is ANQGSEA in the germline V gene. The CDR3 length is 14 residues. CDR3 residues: CGPPLADFTGELFF. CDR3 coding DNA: TGCGGGCCCCCACTAGCGGACTTTACCGGGGAGCTGTTTTTT.

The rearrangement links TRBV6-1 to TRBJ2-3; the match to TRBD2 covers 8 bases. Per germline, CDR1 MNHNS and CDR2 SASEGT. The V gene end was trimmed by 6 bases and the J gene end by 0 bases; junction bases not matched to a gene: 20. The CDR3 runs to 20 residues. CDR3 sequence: CASRPPPGLVGPASTDTQYF. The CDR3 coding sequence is TGTGCCAGCAGGCCGCCTCCGGGACTAGTGGGTCCCGCCAGCACAGATACGCAGTATTTT.

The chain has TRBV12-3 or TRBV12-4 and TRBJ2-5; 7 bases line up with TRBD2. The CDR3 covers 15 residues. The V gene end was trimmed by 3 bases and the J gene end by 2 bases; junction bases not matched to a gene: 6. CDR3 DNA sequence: TGTGCCAGCAGTTTCGTGGGAGGGGTACAAGAGACCCAGTACTTC. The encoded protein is CASSFVGGVQETQYF.